This TCR beta chain was retrieved from a study of blood T cell repertoires in COVID-19. Sequencing was performed with immunoSEQ multiplex PCR; in TCRdb, only in-frame clones are kept and a portion is missing. The repertoire has about 250,000 clones, 80% to 85% of them found once; the top ten carry approximately 15%. V was shortened by 6 bases and J by 2 bases, with 13 bases between the two germline ends. Germline V gene data show CDR1 as KGHSH and CDR2 as LQKENI. The CDR3 loop spans 14 amino acids. This chain joins TRBV18 and TRBJ1-2; weak D call: TRBD1 (6 bases). The clonotype originates from a person aged 65 to 79 with COVID-19, enrolled during active disease. The sample consisted of peripheral blood. CDR3 coding DNA: TGTGCCAGCTCTCCTGGACAGACCAACTATGGCTACACCTTC. Translation gives CASSPGQTNYGYTF.